The 10 T cell receptor beta chains below all came from one sample that was sequenced in a study of CD8+CD57+ T cells in acquired aplastic anemia (dated by TCRdb to the late 2010s). TCRdb records Illumina HiSeq 2000 as the sequencer. Genomic DNA served as template for TCR beta VDJ combination and CDR3 sequence profiling. TCRdb reanalyzed the raw reads on its own, using fastp at Q25 for trimming and MiXCR for clone calling, and kept in-frame beta chains. Rows matching on CDR3 protein sequence are summarized as one entry with the most common DNA and genes. The sample has about 190,000 distinct CDR3 sequences on record, approximately 52% of them singletons. The top ten clonotypes cover 16% of the sample. Sequencing input: sorted CD4+, CD8+, or CD8+CD57+ T cells (not recorded which) from PBMCs. The receptors stem from a human donor in good health, serving as a control.

Comment on this clonotype: Mismatch with germline at one junction end may stem from a read error. The genes are TRBV5-1 and TRBJ2-1, with 8 bases that match TRBD1. CDR3 length: 14 amino acids. Germline CDR1 SGHRS, CDR2 YFSETQ. In DNA form, the CDR3 reads TGTGCCAGCAGCTTGGTGGACAGGGACAATGAGCAGTTCTTC. The encoded protein is CASSLVDRDNEQFF. Based on the CDR3 plus reference TRBV5-1 and TRBJ2-1, the full variable domain is KAGVTQTPRYLIKTRGQQVTLSCSPISGHRSVSWYQQTPGQGLQFLFEYFSETQRNKGNFPGRFSGRQFSNSRSEMNVSTLELGDSALYLCASSLVDRDNEQFFGPGTRLTVL.

This clonotype was found a few times. The V call is TRBV24-1, the J call TRBJ2-7, with TRBD1 matching over 9 bases. CDR3 length: 15 amino acids. The V gene end was trimmed by 4 bases and the J gene end by 5 bases; junction bases not matched to a gene: 8. Germline V gene data show CDR1 as KGHDR and CDR2 as SFDVKD. CDR3 amino acids: CATSESGQGAHEQYF. CDR3 bases: TGTGCCACCAGTGAGTCGGGACAGGGCGCCCACGAGCAGTACTTC.

The chain links TRBV20-1 to TRBJ1-1; D gene unclear. Between the trimmed V and J ends, which lost 3 bases and 7 bases, there was a span of 6 bases. CDR1 DFQATT and CDR2 SNEGSKA come from the germline V gene (reference sequence). CDR3 length: 10 amino acids. CDR3 sequence (DNA): TGCAGTGCTAGGGACTTTGAAGCTTTCTTT. Protein product: CSARDFEAFF.

There are many counts of this clonotype. The chain couples TRBV4-2 to TRBJ1-4; 11 positions match TRBD1. CDR3 length: 15 amino acids. V gave up 3 bases and J gave up 7 bases; unmatched junction bases: 4. Per germline, CDR1 LGHNA and CDR2 YNFKEQ. CDR3 amino acids: CASSHPGQGGEKLFF. CDR3 nucleotide sequence: TGTGCCAGCAGCCATCCGGGACAGGGGGGTGAAAAACTGTTTTTT.

This clonotype was seen ten or more times. This rearrangement joins TRBV6-5 to TRBJ1-1, with D possibly being TRBD1 (5 bases). This CDR3 comprises 16 residues. Germline V gives CDR1 MNHEY, CDR2 SVGAGI. The V end was cut by 4 bases, the J end by 0 bases, with 15 bases between. Written as DNA, the CDR3 is TGTGCCAGCAGTTTTACGGGACGGGGGGTGAACACTGAAGCTTTCTTT. This translates into CASSFTGRGVNTEAFF.

This clonotype has at least ten counts. The J gene is TRBJ2-7, the V gene TRBV20-1; possibly TRBD2 for D (5 bases). The germline V gene encodes CDR1 DFQATT and CDR2 SNEGSKA (reference sequence). Trimming pared 5 bases from V and 2 bases from J, leaving 13 bases between. This CDR3 region has 13 residues. CDR3 nucleotide sequence: TGCAGTGCTGGAGCACTAGTCACCTACGAGCAGTACTTC. This gives the protein CSAGALVTYEQYF.

The chain carries TRBV10-2 and TRBJ1-2, with D perhaps TRBD1 (6 bases). V was clipped by 0 bases and J by 2 bases, with 13 bases between them. The CDR3 loop spans 16 amino acids. CDR1 WSHSY and CDR2 SAAADI come from the germline V gene. The CDR3 region is CASSESPRGENYGYTF. The CDR3 DNA reads as TGCGCCAGCAGTGAGTCCCCAAGGGGGGAGAACTATGGCTACACCTTC.

Details on this clonotype: No conserved phenylalanine or tryptophan ends this CDR3, so it is likely a read error. It is unclear where the CDR3 begins or ends on the DNA, so no DNA is shown, and the CDR3 is as TCRdb lists it. The rearrangement joins TRBV25-1 to TRBJ1-4; no DNA check was done on the table's D call, TRBD1. The length of the CDR3 is 9 amino acids, counting both ends. Germline CDR1 reads MGHDK; CDR2 reads SYGVNS. The CDR3 here is CASSLTGGR.

In this sample, this clonotype turned up many times. The chain combines TRBV27 with TRBJ1-1; TRBD1 agrees at 9 bases. CDR3 size: 15 residues. V was pared by 8 bases and J by 3 bases, with 10 bases of the junction left unmatched. Germline lookup yields CDR1 MNHEY and CDR2 SMNVEV (reference sequence). CDR3 in DNA: TGTGCCAGCTATAAAATGGGGACAGGGCACACTGAAGCTTTCTTT. Translation gives CASYKMGTGHTEAFF.

The genes are TRBV19 and TRBJ2-2; TRBD1 matches 8 bases. CDR1 is LNHDA, CDR2 SQIVND, per germline (reference sequence). With 6 bases clipped from V and 7 bases from J, the junction kept 10 bases outside the gene matches. The CDR3 length is 15 residues. CDR3 residues: CASSPDRAGGGELFF. The CDR3, as DNA: TGTGCCAGTAGCCCGGACAGGGCAGGTGGCGGGGAGCTGTTTTTT.